A selection of T cell receptor beta chains follows, all from one sample in a study of T cell clones after liver transplantation. The method was immunoSEQ multiplex PCR; TCRdb's version includes in-frame clones alone and lacks a portion of them. This repertoire shows 75,000 to 85,000 clones, 75% to 90% found once; its top ten account for about 2.5%. Material: CD4+ T cells from blood, obtained at the 22-month timepoint. These receptors all stem from a human patient who received a liver transplant. Part of the T cells may come from the graft donor. Both conserved end residues are part of each CDR3. Each record gives: CDR3 protein, CDR3 DNA, D gene, J gene, CDR3 length, V gene. D genes are given only for firm matches.

CASSEKGTHLYGYTF,TGTGCCAGCAGTGAAAAAGGTACCCATCTCTATGGCTACACCTTC,-,TRBJ1-2,15,TRBV6-1
CASTQKTSAYNEQFF,TGTGCCAGCACCCAAAAGACTAGCGCCTACAATGAGCAGTTCTTC,TRBD2,TRBJ2-1,15,TRBV5-8
CASSGPLAGAHPNTDTQYF,TGTGCCAGTAGTGGTCCCTTAGCGGGGGCGCATCCCAACACAGATACGCAGTATTTT,TRBD2,TRBJ2-3,19,TRBV19
CASRRSGANVLTF,TGTGCCAGCAGGCGTTCTGGGGCCAACGTCCTGACTTTC,-,TRBJ2-6,13,TRBV6-1
CASSARTGHTEAFF,TGTGCCAGCAGCGCCCGGACAGGGCACACTGAAGCTTTCTTT,TRBD1,TRBJ1-1,14,TRBV9
CASSLDRDYGYTF,TGTGCCAGCAGCCTCGACAGGGATTATGGCTACACCTTC,TRBD1,TRBJ1-2,13,TRBV7-2
CASSTPAGYEQYF,TGTGCCAGTAGTACTCCTGCCGGGTACGAGCAGTACTTC,-,TRBJ2-7,13,TRBV19
CASSPDRGAGDEKLFF,TGCGCCAGCAGCCCCGACAGGGGCGCGGGAGATGAAAAACTGTTTTTT,TRBD1,TRBJ1-4,16,TRBV4-3
CATSRGLGKETQYF,TGTGCCACCAGCAGAGGATTGGGTAAGGAGACCCAGTACTTC,-,TRBJ2-5,14,TRBV15
CAISESSIQGGTMNTEAFF,TGTGCCATCAGTGAGTCGAGTATCCAGGGGGGAACTATGAACACTGAAGCTTTCTTT,TRBD1,TRBJ1-1,19,TRBV10-3
CASDRGADTEAFF,TGTGCCAGTGACAGGGGGGCGGACACTGAAGCTTTCTTT,TRBD1,TRBJ1-1,13,TRBV28
CASSIFRLGGLAEANEQFF,TGTGCCAGTAGTATCTTTCGCTTGGGGGGACTAGCGGAGGCCAATGAGCAGTTCTTC,TRBD2,TRBJ2-1,19,TRBV19
CASTFLGEAFF,TGTGCCAGTACCTTTTTGGGTGAAGCTTTCTTT,-,TRBJ1-1,11,TRBV19
CASSSPVGNTQYF,TGTGCCAGCAGCTCGCCGGTAGGAAATACGCAGTATTTT,-,TRBJ2-3,13,TRBV7-9
CASSQDRGESEAFF,TGCGCCAGCAGCCAAGACAGGGGGGAAAGTGAAGCTTTCTTT,TRBD1,TRBJ1-1,14,TRBV4-3
CASSRGAGDNTEAFF,TGTGCCAGCAGCCGTGGGGCAGGGGATAACACTGAAGCTTTCTTT,-,TRBJ1-1,15,TRBV9
CASSLGNRANNEQFF,TGTGCCAGCAGCTTAGGAAACAGGGCAAACAATGAGCAGTTCTTC,-,TRBJ2-1,15,TRBV7-2
CASSSTGKANEKLFF,TGTGCCAGCAGTTCTACAGGGAAGGCTAATGAAAAACTGTTTTTT,-,TRBJ1-4,15,TRBV28
CATRSGDEQYF,TGTGCCACCAGATCGGGGGACGAGCAGTACTTC,-,TRBJ2-7,11,TRBV10-3
CASSPPTGTPPPLHF,TGTGCCAGCTCACCACCGACAGGGACCCCACCACCCCTCCACTTT,TRBD1,TRBJ1-6,15,TRBV18